The rows below give T cell receptor beta chains drawn from one sample of a study of blood T cell repertoires in COVID-19. Sequencing was performed with immunoSEQ multiplex PCR; in TCRdb, only in-frame clones are kept and a portion is missing. This sample has about 180,000 clones, with less than 90% found just once. The source material was peripheral blood. All receptors come from a man aged 70-80 years with active or convalescent COVID-19. Each CDR3 is given without its conserved first and last residue. A D gene is named only where the DNA matches it firmly. Not all rows give a size; the values are once, few, many and, for expanded clones, a class.

NA,few,TRBV27,ASSSAGTQRYEQY
NA,NA,TRBV28,ASSSYINEQF
NA,few,TRBV7-3,ASSLIMNTEAF
NA,NA,TRBV29-1,SVGGDFTDTQY
TRBD1,NA,TRBV12-5,ASGLVAKQGPLNTEAF
NA,NA,TRBV5-1,ASSLELANSYEQY
TRBD1,once,TRBV28,ASSWTGGHTRYT
TRBD1,NA,TRBV5-1,ASSFTGAGYT
NA,NA,TRBV7-2,ASSLGLGRNYEQY
TRBD2,once,TRBV7-2,ASSWPKQRGVTTGELF
TRBD1,NA,TRBV24-1,ATSVSPGQGSYGYT
NA,NA,TRBV18,ASSPQGNTDTQY
TRBD1,NA,TRBV29-1,SVLRTGNTEAF
NA,NA,TRBV6-2/TRBV6-3,ASSYGSWVGPNTEAF
TRBD1,NA,TRBV7-9,ASSLGQGVNYGYT
NA,NA,TRBV11-2,ASSPTTGTEKLF
TRBD2,once,TRBV6-6,ASTPPGGDTQY
NA,NA,TRBV4-3,ASSQSQAGDSPLH
NA,NA,TRBV6-2/TRBV6-3,ASSPGRGGGHMNTEAF
NA,NA,TRBV7-2,ASSLTGSSYNEQF
TRBD1,NA,TRBV2,ASSTGGGSYNSPLH
TRBD1,few,TRBV6-6,ASSYETGGIIQY
NA,NA,TRBV29-1,SAIVRGKNNEQF
NA,once,TRBV30,AWSAAGRISNQPQH
TRBD2,NA,TRBV4-3,ASSPQGLARHNEQF
NA,NA,TRBV28,ASSWGGRSGYGYT
NA,NA,TRBV20-1,SARSDNEQF
NA,NA,TRBV5-4,ASSSRQDSYEQY
NA,NA,TRBV5-6,ASSRMDRLNTEAF
NA,once,TRBV30,AWSWWLGQSYNSPLH
TRBD2,NA,TRBV5-4,ASSSRTSGLYEQY
TRBD2,few,TRBV5-1,ASSLPGTSGSAGELF
NA,NA,TRBV10-2,ASSGPSLGTGELF
TRBD1,NA,TRBV24-1,ATSDPTGPKGDTQY
TRBD1,few,TRBV11-2,ASRPGQGISYNSPLH
NA,NA,TRBV2,ASGRGLLYEQY
TRBD1,many,TRBV6-5,ASGRDRGRGTIY
NA,NA,TRBV6-6,ASTKRKDRNEKLF
NA,NA,TRBV7-2,ASSFYSGTPSYEQY
NA,NA,TRBV11-2,ASSLDRGQPQH
NA,NA,TRBV29-1,SVEAPGGRETQY
TRBD1,NA,TRBV18,ASSPIQGTSGNTIY
TRBD2,NA,TRBV4-3,ASSQQRGTIQY
TRBD2,NA,TRBV7-2,ASSLGTGRGVYEQY
TRBD1,NA,TRBV7-9,ASSLTGGTYNEQF
TRBD1,NA,TRBV13,ASSLRGRGLDEKLF
NA,NA,TRBV6-5,ASRKGGGREKLF
TRBD2,NA,TRBV27,ASSLRGLMAGGDTGELF
TRBD1,NA,TRBV6-6,ASSPGDSNYGYT
NA,NA,TRBV20-1,SASSKGAREYGYT
NA,once,TRBV6-4,ASSGKSSGANVLT